The clone carrying this TCR beta chain was detected a few times. As yet, its antigen is unknown. The sample comes from a study of CD8 T cells in ankylosing spondylitis. Broader study findings: Disease-linked clones, CD8+, were relatively rare in peripheral blood. The clones that were linked to disease were reported to be significantly enriched in matched synovial fluid samples from ankylosing spondylitis patients. Some motif variants were previously reported in reactive arthritis synovial fluid and blood.

5'-RACE, quantitative and with molecular barcodes, yielded the TCR beta libraries. MiXCR, run by TCRdb on the 5' RACE reads, gives a single entry per CDR3 protein. The top ten clones hold around 13% of a sample with 350,000 to 400,000 distinct CDR3 sequences, roughly 20% of them seen once. The CDR3 runs 14 residues. Germline V gene lookup returns CDR1 LGHNT and CDR2 FRNRAP. J gave up 1 base and V 3 bases, and 2 bases lay outside the gene matches. The clonotype originates from a male donor with ankylosing spondylitis or in good health (not recorded which). Sequenced material: blood, either unsorted or a sorted T cell fraction (not recorded which). V usage is TRBV12-5 and J usage is TRBJ2-5; the match to TRBD1 covers 7 bases. CDR3 nucleotide sequence: TGTGCTAGTGGTTTCGGGACAGCCCAAGAGACCCAGTACTTC. This translates into CASGFGTAQETQYF.